One and the same sample provided the 14 T cell receptor beta chains below, sequenced in a study of regulatory T cells in long-lasting Graves disease. Time point of the sample: newly diagnosed GD, antithyroid drugs for less than 3 months. Generation of the TCR library employed RNA extracted from PBMCs. According to the study, TCR beta libraries were built with iRepertoire HTBI primers and CDR3-region Arm-PCR. TCRdb re-derived calls from the multiplex PCR reads in MiXCR, one entry per CDR3 protein. This table has over 350,000 distinct CDR3 sequences, 14% appearing once. These sequences were also reported in another study, on T cells in Graves' hyperthyroidism and ophthalmopathy.

The sequencing here drew on peripheral blood mononuclear cells (PBMCs), taken at new diagnosis, from a patient treated with antithyroid drugs. These TCRs come from a woman aged 45-60 years with Graves disease.

As concerns this clonotype: A single base separates this from a much larger clone, so it may be a read error. The V call is TRBV30, the J call TRBJ1-5; D remains unclear. The CDR3 consists of 14 residues. Germline-derived CDR1 and CDR2 are GTSNPN and SVGIG (reference sequence). CDR3 sequence reads: CAWSHGLINHPQHF. For the CDR3, the DNA is TGTGCCTGGAGTCACGGACTGATCAATCATCCCCAGCATTTT.

On this clonotype: The conserved phenylalanine or tryptophan normally closing the CDR3 is absent here, so this likely arose from a read error. It is unclear where the CDR3 begins or ends on the DNA, so no DNA is shown, and the CDR3 is as TCRdb lists it. This chain links TRBV5-1 with TRBJ2-7; TRBD1 is the table's D call, not checked against the DNA. The CDR3 numbers 14 amino acids, ends counted. Germline CDR1 is SGHRS and CDR2 is YFSETQ. The CDR3 sequence is CASSFGTGYYEQYI.

Comments on this clonotype: A read error is possible here, since a much larger clone lies one base away. Here the CDR3 omits its conserved ending phenylalanine or tryptophan, so a read error is the likely source. The chain has TRBV6-1 and TRBJ2-7; 11 nucleotides match TRBD2. The trim removed 6 bases at V and 2 bases at J, leaving 3 bases unmatched. Germline V gene sequence: CDR1 MNHNS, CDR2 SASEGT. The CDR3 sequence is 14 residues long. The DNA for the CDR3 is TGTGCCAGCAGCGGGACTAGCGGCCCCTACGAGCAGTACCTC. Its translation is CASSGTSGPYEQYL.

This clonotype was counted a few times. The gene calls are TRBV12-3 or TRBV12-4 and TRBJ1-1; D unresolved. There are 12 residues in the CDR3. The V gene lost 3 bases and the J gene lost 7 bases, with 9 bases spanning the gap. The CDR3 reads CASSFSSIEAFF. The CDR3 region has the DNA TGTGCCAGCAGTTTTTCAAGCATTGAAGCTTTCTTT.

Ten or more counts support this clonotype. The chain combines TRBV11-2 with TRBJ1-3; 7 bases are shared with TRBD1. The CDR3 contains 15 residues. Trimming removed 5 bases from V and 2 bases from J; junction bases left unmatched: 6. Germline loops: CDR1 SGHAT, CDR2 FQNNGV. CDR3 in amino acids: CASSMTGLAGNTIYF. The DNA for the CDR3 is TGTGCCAGCAGCATGACAGGGTTAGCTGGAAACACCATATATTTT.

The rearrangement joins TRBV29-1 to TRBJ2-5, with D perhaps TRBD2 (6 bases). V was clipped by 5 bases and J by 2 bases, with 15 bases between them. In germline, CDR1 is SQVTM, CDR2 ANQGSEA. The CDR3 is made up of 14 amino acids. DNA of the CDR3: TGCAGCGTTTACAGCGAGGAGGGTCAAGAGACCCAGTACTTC. Protein sequence: CSVYSEEGQETQYF.

This clonotype has ten or more counts. This chain links TRBV13 with TRBJ2-7; D might be TRBD2 (6 bases). V gave up 4 bases and J gave up 3 bases, with 16 bases separating them. The CDR3 extends over 15 amino acids. Germline V gene sequence: CDR1 PRHDT, CDR2 FYEKMQ (reference sequence). The CDR3 reads CASSSLPGLLYEQYF. As DNA, the CDR3 is TGTGCCAGCAGCTCGCTACCGGGACTCCTCTACGAGCAGTACTTC.

This clonotype was counted ten times or more. J is TRBJ1-1 and V is TRBV6-5; weak D call: TRBD1 (6 bases). Between the trimmed V and J ends, which lost 2 bases and 8 bases, there was a span of 18 bases. CDR3 length: 15 amino acids. Germline CDR1 reads MNHEY; CDR2 reads SVGAGI. This CDR3 is CASSYQGSIWTEAFF. DNA of the CDR3: TGTGCCAGCAGTTACCAGGGGTCTATATGGACGGAAGCTTTCTTT.

This clonotype was counted ten times or more. This rearrangement joins TRBV18 to TRBJ2-7; possible D gene TRBD2, 6 bases. This CDR3 has 14 amino acids. V lost 1 base to trimming and J lost 2 bases, with 9 bases between them. Germline V gives CDR1 KGHSH, CDR2 LQKENI. CDR3 protein: CASSPRGVTYEQYF. DNA for the CDR3: TGTGCCAGCTCACCACGGGGGGTTACCTACGAGCAGTACTTC.

This clonotype appeared many times. The genes are TRBV7-8 and TRBJ1-1; 7 bases line up with TRBD1. The CDR3 covers 14 residues. Germline lookup yields CDR1 SGHVS and CDR2 FQNEAQ. The V gene end was trimmed by 5 bases and the J gene end by 4 bases; junction bases not matched to a gene: 7. The CDR3 nucleotides read TGTGCCAGCAGCCAGTCAGGGGGGGGCACTGAAGCTTTCTTT. It specifies CASSQSGGGTEAFF.

This clonotype was recorded at least ten times. The V call is TRBV28, the J call TRBJ1-5; no definite D call. Germline V lookup: CDR1 MDHEN, CDR2 SYDVKM. Trimming shortened V by 7 bases and J by 6 bases, and 22 bases separated the two germline ends. This CDR3 comprises 16 residues. The CDR3 reads CASIHKLRPGSQPQHF. In DNA, the CDR3 is TGTGCCAGCATCCATAAGTTGAGGCCGGGGAGTCAGCCCCAGCATTTT.

The chain is built from TRBV5-5 and TRBJ2-3; 8 bases line up with TRBD2. Germline CDR1 SGHKS, CDR2 YYEKEE (reference sequence). The trim removed 1 base at V and 0 bases at J, leaving 7 bases unmatched. The CDR3 has 17 amino acids. The CDR3 loop is CASSLRMSSGSTDTQYF. In nucleotides, the CDR3 is TGTGCCAGCAGCTTGAGGATGTCTAGCGGGAGCACAGATACGCAGTATTTT. The complete variable domain, with remaining parts taken from reference TRBV5-5 and TRBJ2-3, reads DAGVTQSPTHLIKTRGQQVTLRCSPISGHKSVSWYQQVLGQGPQFIFQYYEKEERGRGNFPDRFSARQFPNYSSELNVNALLLGDSALYLCASSLRMSSGSTDTQYFGPGTRLTVL.

This chain uses TRBV18 with TRBJ2-2; TRBD2 matches 10 bases. In germline, CDR1 is KGHSH, CDR2 LQKENI. The V and J ends lost 4 bases and 7 bases, in that order; junction bases with no gene match: 3. The CDR3 runs to 14 residues. The CDR3 DNA follows: TGTGCCAGCTCACGACTAGCGGGTAACGGGGAGCTGTTTTTT. Its protein is CASSRLAGNGELFF.

This clonotype was counted many times. The V and J genes are TRBV3-1 and TRBJ2-7, with 9 bases aligning to TRBD1. There are 13 residues in the CDR3. CDR1 is LGHDT, CDR2 YNNKEL, per germline (reference sequence). J gave up 6 bases and V 5 bases, and 5 bases lay outside the gene matches. In DNA, the CDR3 is TGTGCCAGCAGCTTTGGACAGGGGTTCGAGCAGTACTTC. Translated: CASSFGQGFEQYF.